This section outlines one T cell receptor beta chain sequence together with its context. The sample comes from a study of STAT5B mutations in CD4+ large granular lymphocyte leukemia. Trimming took 0 bases from V and 6 from J, leaving 15 bases between them. The CDR3 is made up of 17 amino acids. Germline CDR1 and CDR2: LGHNA and YSLEER. Here immunoSEQ multiplex PCR was the method, and the copy in TCRdb shows in-frame clones only, minus some. The sample yields approximately 24,000 clones, about four fifths seen once. The receptor comes from a human donor in good health. Sequenced: CD4+ T cells from blood buffy coats. This chain connects TRBV4-3 to TRBJ1-6; TRBD1 is a possible D gene (5 bases). The CDR3 is CASSQEISGGTNSPLHF. The DNA of the CDR3 is TGCGCCAGCAGCCAAGAAATTAGTGGGGGGACTAATTCACCCCTCCACTTT.